The next 8 T cell receptor beta chains were all read from a single sample in a study of vaccination effects on CD4 cells after COVID-19. These receptors lack a known antigen. Prior to sequencing, the ViraFEST assay stimulated PBMC with viral peptide pools, which expanded the antigen-specific CD4+ T cells. Isolating CD4+ T cells followed approximately 10 days of culture. Either the mRNA-1273 or the BNT162b2 vaccine was given to participants as two doses. Using immunoSEQ multiplex PCR, the repertoire was profiled, and TCRdb retains in-frame clones only, with some absent. Found here are 67,000 or so clones, 81% of them singletons; the top ten hold 0.95% to 1.5%. Sequenced here: CD4+ T cells from PBMCs cultured with HCoV-229E spike peptides, sampled after COVID-19 vaccination. The receptors stem from a human donor who received a COVID-19 vaccine.

The chain combines TRBV7-2 with TRBJ2-3; 10 nucleotides match TRBD1. V shed 5 bases, J shed 0 bases, and the junction held 14 bases outside the gene matches. The CDR3 has 19 amino acids. Germline CDR1 reads SGHTA; CDR2 reads FQGNSA. CDR3 sequence reads: CASSNRGGDRGRSTDTQYF. The CDR3 nucleotides are TGTGCCAGCAGCAACAGGGGGGGGGACAGGGGAAGGAGCACAGATACGCAGTATTTT.

This clone was seen once. The chain combines TRBV10-3 with TRBJ2-1; D may be TRBD2 (6 bases). CDR1 ENHRY and CDR2 SYGVKD come from the germline V gene. The CDR3 length is 15 residues. Trimming took 10 bases from V and 3 from J, leaving 19 bases between them. The CDR3 DNA reads as TGTGCCACCGCGGGCGGGACCGGGAACTACAATGAGCAGTTCTTC. Translation gives CATAGGTGNYNEQFF.

The rearrangement uses TRBV7-8 and TRBJ1-2, with D unclear. CDR1 and CDR2 (germline): SGHVS, FQNEAQ. V was trimmed by 0 bases and J by 6 bases, leaving 17 bases between them. This CDR3 spans 16 amino acids. CDR3: CASSLARAREWNGYTF. The CDR3 DNA reads as TGTGCCAGCAGCTTAGCGAGGGCTCGGGAATGGAATGGCTACACCTTC.

The CDR3 DNA follows: TGTGCCAGCAGCCCGGGGACAGGGGTAAATCAGCCCCAGCATTTT. Amino acid sequence: CASSPGTGVNQPQHF. The chain carries TRBV7-2 and TRBJ1-5; TRBD1 agrees at 10 bases. This CDR3 spans 15 amino acids. Trimming took 5 bases from V and 4 from J; bases not matched to a gene: 5. The germline V gene has CDR1 SGHTA and CDR2 FQGNSA.

As regards this clone: Other DNA sequences of this sample code for an identical CDR3. The V call is TRBV5-1, the J call TRBJ1-1; D is perhaps TRBD1 (5 bases). This CDR3 is built from 14 residues. V lost 2 bases to trimming and J lost 4 bases, with 12 bases between them. The germline gives CDR1 SGHRS, CDR2 YFSETQ. The CDR3 DNA sequence: TGCGCCAGCAGCTTAGGGGTGAGGGGCACTGAAGCTTTCTTT. This codes for CASSLGVRGTEAFF. Based on the CDR3 plus reference TRBV5-1 and TRBJ1-1, the full variable domain is KAGVTQTPRYLIKTRGQQVTLSCSPISGHRSVSWYQQTPGQGLQFLFEYFSETQRNKGNFPGRFSGRQFSNSRSEMNVSTLELGDSALYLCASSLGVRGTEAFFGQGTRLTVV.

For the CDR3, the DNA is TGTGCCAGCAGGGTCAGGGAGGGGACTGAAGCTTTCTTT. As protein: CASRVREGTEAFF. The chain has TRBV2 and TRBJ1-1; TRBD1 might be the D (5 bases). Germline loops: CDR1 SNHLY, CDR2 FYNNEI. The ends were cut back, 6 bases at V and 5 bases at J, with 13 bases in the middle. The CDR3 loop spans 13 amino acids.

V is TRBV2 and J is TRBJ1-3; D is undetermined. The CDR3 sequence is 13 residues long. The germline CDR1 and CDR2 sequences are SNHLY and FYNNEI. Trimming shortened V by 1 base and J by 4 bases, and 5 bases separated the two germline ends. The CDR3 coding sequence is TGTGCCAGCAGTGAAGTCTGGGGAAACACCATATATTTT. Protein: CASSEVWGNTIYF.

This clone was counted once. The chain recombines TRBV7-2 with TRBJ1-5, with 7 bases aligning to TRBD1. V shed 3 bases and J 15 bases; nucleotides not matched to a gene: 8. The CDR3 is 12 residues long. Germline assignment: CDR1 SGHTA and CDR2 FQGNSA. CDR3 in DNA: TGTGCCAGCAGCTTTACGGGACAGACCGTGCATTTT. It is translated as CASSFTGQTVHF.